These T cell receptor beta chains were read from a single sample in a study of CD8 T cells in ankylosing spondylitis. MiXCR, run by TCRdb on the 5' RACE reads, gives a single entry per CDR3 protein. The sample lists around 300,000 distinct CDR3 sequences; under 15% were seen once. The sample consisted of blood, either unsorted or a sorted T cell fraction (not recorded which). All receptors come from a male donor with ankylosing spondylitis or in good health (not recorded which). Both conserved end residues are part of each CDR3. D genes are given only for firm matches. The size entry is marked missing in some rows and otherwise reads once, few, many or a size class.

J gene,clone size,V gene,D gene,CDR3 DNA,CDR3 protein
TRBJ2-3,-,TRBV7-8,-,TGTGCCAGCAGCAACGGCCTAGTAGGCGGTACGCAGTATTTT,CASSNGLVGGTQYF
TRBJ2-1,-,TRBV5-1,TRBD2,TGCGCCAGCAGGACCGGGGGGACCTCCTACAATGAGCAGTTCTTC,CASRTGGTSYNEQFF
TRBJ1-1,-,TRBV27,-,TGTGCCAGCAGTTTAAGGTTAGGGGCTGAAGCTTTCTTT,CASSLRLGAEAFF
TRBJ1-2,-,TRBV6-1,TRBD1,TGTGCCAGCTCCCGGGACAGATCTACGTACGGTGGCTACACCTTC,CASSRDRSTYGGYTF
TRBJ1-2,many,TRBV20-1,-,TGCAGTGCTAGCCTAAAACAGGGTATCTATGGCTACACCTTC,CSASLKQGIYGYTF
TRBJ2-3,-,TRBV3-1,-,TGTGCCAGCAGCCAAGATGGTACGACTTCGAGCACAGATACGCAGTATTTT,CASSQDGTTSSTDTQYF
TRBJ1-1,-,TRBV4-2,-,TGTGCCAGCAGCCAAGAGAGGGGGATGAACACTGAAGCTTTCTTT,CASSQERGMNTEAFF
TRBJ2-1,-,TRBV5-1,-,TGCGCCAGCAGCTTCGCCCCGGGCCCGTACAATGAGCAGTTCTTC,CASSFAPGPYNEQFF
TRBJ2-5,few,TRBV5-1,-,TGCGCCAGCAGCTGGACCCCAGGGCCCCAAGAGACCCAGTACTTC,CASSWTPGPQETQYF
TRBJ2-5,few,TRBV7-2,TRBD2,TGTGCCAGCAGCTTAGGGACTAGCGGGGGAACGGAGACCCAGTACTTC,CASSLGTSGGTETQYF
TRBJ2-5,-,TRBV10-3,TRBD1,TGTGCCATCAGTGTAGGGACAGGGGTCAGCGAGACCCAGTACTTC,CAISVGTGVSETQYF
TRBJ2-3,-,TRBV20-1,-,TGCAGTGCTAGGCCCGGAGGTGCTTTAGGTACGCAGTATTTT,CSARPGGALGTQYF
TRBJ2-3,-,TRBV5-1,-,TGCGCCAGCAGCTCCCCCGGGACCAACACAGATACGCAGTATTTT,CASSSPGTNTDTQYF
TRBJ2-2,-,TRBV5-1,TRBD1,TGCGCCAGCAGCTGGGGACAGAGCACCGGGGAGCTGTTTTTT,CASSWGQSTGELFF
TRBJ2-1,few,TRBV5-6,TRBD1,TGTGCCAGCAGCTCCACGGGACAGGACAATGAGCAGTTCTTC,CASSSTGQDNEQFF
TRBJ2-1,-,TRBV5-6,TRBD2,TGTGCCAGCAGCTTGGGGCCCGGGGGGGCGGGCAATGAGCAGTTCTTC,CASSLGPGGAGNEQFF
TRBJ2-3,-,TRBV29-1,-,TGCAGCGTCCTAGGGGCGGGCACTAGCACAGATACGCAGTATTTT,CSVLGAGTSTDTQYF
TRBJ1-1,-,TRBV29-1,-,TGCAGCGCCCGACAGGTTGAGGGCACTGAAGCTTTCTTT,CSARQVEGTEAFF
TRBJ2-5,-,TRBV7-2,TRBD1,TGTGCCAGCACCGCGGACAGGGGCAGGGAGACCCAGTACTTC,CASTADRGRETQYF
TRBJ2-7,-,TRBV10-3,-,TGTGCCATCAGTGAGTCCCCAGAACACGAGCAGTACTTC,CAISESPEHEQYF
TRBJ2-7,few,TRBV12-3/TRBV12-4,TRBD1,TGTGCCAGCAGGCAGAAGGGACAGAAACCCTACGAGCAGTACTTC,CASRQKGQKPYEQYF
TRBJ2-1,few,TRBV3-1,TRBD1,TGTGCCAGCAGCCAAGAGTTCCGGGACAGGAAATTTTACAATGAGCAGTTCTTC,CASSQEFRDRKFYNEQFF
TRBJ2-3,many,TRBV20-1,-,TGCAGTGCTAGGTATCTAGATACGCAGTATTTT,CSARYLDTQYF
TRBJ2-5,-,TRBV3-1,-,TGTGCCAGCGAGGGCCGGGGCCAAGAGACCCAGTACTTC,CASEGRGQETQYF
TRBJ2-7,-,TRBV2,-,TGTGCCAGCAGTGAACCTGGGCGTTCCGGGCAGTACTTC,CASSEPGRSGQYF
TRBJ2-3,few,TRBV5-1,TRBD2,TGCGCCAGCAGCTTCATGGGGACGCGGGGGGGCCGGAGATTACCCCCAGATACGCAGTATTTT,CASSFMGTRGGRRLPPDTQYF